The 23 T cell receptor beta chains in this list originate from one sample, sequenced in a study of shared clonotypes between healthy human individuals. Libraries were prepared by immunoSEQ multiplex PCR; TCRdb keeps only in-frame clonotypes and omits some of them. The sample lists millions of clones, approximately 95% occurring once. Sequencing input: naive CD4+ T cells from PBMCs. As for subset: CD45RA+ positively selected. These receptor sequences come from a man aged 18 to 35 in good health. Some clones in this sample may be carry-over from other donors' samples.

The chain carries TRBV5-4 and TRBJ2-7; D is tentatively TRBD1 or TRBD2 (5 bases each). The CDR3 runs to 14 residues. Looked up from germline, CDR1 is SGHNT and CDR2 is YYREEE (reference sequence). V was cut by 1 base and J by 3 bases, with 11 bases left in between. CDR3 sequence reads: CASSLRGEYYEQYF. In DNA form, the CDR3 reads TGTGCCAGCAGCTTGAGAGGGGAGTACTACGAGCAGTACTTC.

The chain carries TRBV19 and TRBJ2-3; 12 nucleotides match TRBD1. The V gene's germline CDR1 is LNHDA and CDR2 SQIVND (reference sequence). V dropped 10 bases and J dropped 6; count of bases not matched to a gene: 8. This CDR3 is built from 14 residues. The DNA of the CDR3 is TGTGCCACCGGGACAGGGGGCGCCCCGGATACGCAGTATTTT. Its protein is CATGTGGAPDTQYF. Full variable domain (outside the CDR3, taken from reference TRBV19 and TRBJ2-3): DGGITQSPKYLFRKEGQNVTLSCEQNLNHDAMYWYRQDPGQGLRLIYYSQIVNDFQKGDIAEGYSVSREKKESFPLTVTSAQKNPTAFYLCATGTGGAPDTQYFGPGTRLTVL.

The chain uses TRBV11-2 and TRBJ1-1, with a weak D call TRBD1 (6 bases). The CDR3 spans 13 residues. Germline V gene data show CDR1 as SGHAT and CDR2 as FQNNGV. Between the trimmed V and J ends, which lost 5 bases and 7 bases, there was a span of 14 bases. The DNA for the CDR3 is TGTGCCAGCAGCCGAGGACAGAACCTTGAAGCTTTCTTT. Translation gives CASSRGQNLEAFF.

The genes are TRBV4-3 and TRBJ2-5; 9 bases match TRBD1. CDR3 length equals 16 residues. Germline-derived CDR1 and CDR2 are LGHNA and YSLEER. J lost 5 bases, V lost 0 bases, and 7 bases had no gene match. CDR3: CASSQDGTGLAETQYF. The CDR3 DNA is TGCGCCAGCAGCCAAGATGGGACAGGGTTGGCGGAGACCCAGTACTTC.

The chain couples TRBV5-1 to TRBJ2-6, with D maybe TRBD1 (6 bases). Germline V lookup: CDR1 SGHRS, CDR2 YFSETQ. The CDR3 sequence is 17 residues long. V lost 5 bases to trimming and J lost 0 bases, with 15 bases between them. The CDR3: CASRVQGTSSGANVLTF. The CDR3 DNA reads TGCGCCAGCAGGGTCCAGGGGACCAGCTCTGGGGCCAACGTCCTGACTTTC.

The chain has TRBV5-1 and TRBJ1-1; tentatively, D is TRBD1 (5 bases). Germline V gene sequence: CDR1 SGHRS, CDR2 YFSETQ. The V and J ends lost 4 bases and 1 base respectively, with 14 bases between them. This CDR3 spans 15 amino acids. CDR3 in amino acids: CASSKNPGSNTEAFF. As DNA, the CDR3 is TGCGCCAGCAGCAAGAATCCAGGGTCGAACACTGAAGCTTTCTTT.

There are a few counts of this clone. The chain joins TRBV18 to TRBJ1-5, with D uncertain. Germline CDR1 reads KGHSH; CDR2 reads LQKENI. Trimming took 2 bases from V and 5 from J, leaving 7 bases between them. The CDR3 is 13 residues long. The CDR3: CASSPMEDQPQHF. The CDR3, as DNA: TGTGCCAGCTCACCAATGGAGGATCAGCCCCAGCATTTT.

This clone was seen just once. The chain links TRBV19 to TRBJ1-2, with D possibly TRBD1 on 6 matching bases. The length of the CDR3 is 13 residues. Germline CDR1 and CDR2: LNHDA and SQIVND (reference sequence). Trimming cost V 7 bases and J 3 bases, with 12 bases left between them. The CDR3 sequence is CASNPGVDYGYTF. DNA for the CDR3: TGTGCCAGTAACCCAGGGGTGGACTATGGCTACACCTTC.

This chain connects TRBV10-2 to TRBJ2-7; possibly TRBD2 for D (6 bases). V lost 6 bases, J lost 0 bases, and 9 bases lay in between. This CDR3 is 13 amino acids long. In germline, CDR1 is WSHSY, CDR2 SAAADI. The CDR3, as DNA: TGCGCCAGCAGAGACGGGAGCTCCTACGAGCAGTACTTC. Translation: CASRDGSSYEQYF.

The gene calls are TRBV6-5 and TRBJ2-3; TRBD1 aligns across 7 bases. The CDR3 consists of 16 residues. Unmatched junction bases numbered 4, after V lost 0 bases and J lost 1 base. The germline gives CDR1 MNHEY, CDR2 SVGAGI. CDR3 sequence: CASSYSRGLGTDTQYF. The CDR3 nucleotides read TGTGCCAGCAGTTACTCAAGGGGGCTTGGCACAGATACGCAGTATTTT.

V gene TRBV4-2 combines with J gene TRBJ2-2; 10 bases map to TRBD1. J lost 3 bases, V lost 3 bases, and 10 bases had no gene match. CDR3 size: 18 residues. CDR1 is LGHNA, CDR2 YNFKEQ, per germline. CDR3 region: CASSHFIPGTGDTGELFF. CDR3 sequence (DNA): TGTGCCAGCAGCCATTTTATCCCCGGGACAGGGGACACCGGGGAGCTGTTTTTT.

V is TRBV28 and J is TRBJ1-3; 9 nucleotides line up with TRBD1. The V and J ends lost 6 bases and 3 bases, in that order; junction bases with no gene match: 6. Germline-derived CDR1 and CDR2 are MDHEN and SYDVKM. The CDR3 has 15 amino acids. CDR3 protein: CASRPTGGGGNTIYF. The CDR3 nucleotides read TGTGCCAGCAGGCCGACAGGGGGGGGTGGAAACACCATATATTTT.

CDR3 nucleotides: TGCGCCAGCAGCAAGCCGGGACTAGCGGGGGAGCAGTTCTTC. As protein: CASSKPGLAGEQFF. The chain recombines TRBV5-1 with TRBJ2-1, with 13 bases aligning to TRBD2. Germline lookup yields CDR1 SGHRS and CDR2 YFSETQ. The V and J ends lost 4 bases and 10 bases, in that order; junction bases with no gene match: 5. The CDR3 has 14 residues.

J is TRBJ1-3 and V is TRBV4-2, with TRBD1 identical over 9 bases. Germline assignment: CDR1 LGHNA and CDR2 YNFKEQ. The trim removed 4 bases at V and 4 bases at J, leaving 8 bases unmatched. The CDR3 runs 16 residues. This CDR3 is CASSRNRGPSGNTIYF. The CDR3 coding sequence is TGTGCCAGCAGCCGAAACAGGGGGCCTTCAGGAAACACCATATATTTT.

The genes are TRBV5-1 and TRBJ1-1; D possibly corresponds to TRBD1 (5 bases). Trimming stripped 2 bases from V and 1 base from J, with 9 bases between. The V gene's germline CDR1 is SGHRS and CDR2 YFSETQ. The CDR3 sequence is 14 residues long. The CDR3 bases are TGCGCCAGCAGCTTCGAGGGGTGGAACACTGAAGCTTTCTTT. Its translation: CASSFEGWNTEAFF.

The gene calls are TRBV6-5 and TRBJ2-7, with 7 bases lining up with TRBD2. The CDR3 sequence is 14 residues long. Trimming took 1 base from V and 5 from J; bases not matched to a gene: 5. Germline V gene data show CDR1 as MNHEY and CDR2 as SVGAGI. Here the CDR3 reads CASSYWREFDEQYF. In nucleotides, the CDR3 is TGTGCCAGCAGTTACTGGCGGGAGTTTGACGAGCAGTACTTC.

The V gene is TRBV30, the J gene TRBJ1-1; the match to TRBD1 covers 7 bases. CDR3 size: 13 residues. V gave up 2 bases and J gave up 8 bases; unmatched junction bases: 8. The germline CDR1 and CDR2 sequences are GTSNPN and SVGIG (reference sequence). In DNA, the CDR3 is TGTGCCTGGAGTCCTACAGGGGCCCGGGAAGCTTTCTTT. It specifies CAWSPTGAREAFF.

This clone was observed a single time. The chain has TRBV2 and TRBJ1-2, with 12 positions matching TRBD1. The CDR3 runs 16 residues. Germline CDR1 reads SNHLY; CDR2 reads FYNNEI. J gave up 7 bases and V 4 bases, and 10 bases lay outside the gene matches. CDR3 DNA sequence: TGTGCCAGCAGTGTTACGGGACAGGGGGCGATGGGTGGCTACACCTTC. Encoded protein: CASSVTGQGAMGGYTF. Filled out from reference TRBV2 and TRBJ1-2, the complete variable domain reads EPEVTQTPSHQVTQMGQEVILRCVPISNHLYFYWYRQILGQKVEFLVSFYNNEISEKSEIFDDQFSVERPDGSNFTLKIRSTKLEDSAMYFCASSVTGQGAMGGYTFGSGTRLTVV.

This clone occurred a few times. The rearrangement uses TRBV29-1 and TRBJ1-5; 9 nucleotides match TRBD1. The CDR3 consists of 13 residues. The ends lost 6 bases at V and 8 bases at J; junction bases unmatched: 8. Germline V gene data show CDR1 as SQVTM and CDR2 as ANQGSEA. The CDR3 protein is CSVARDRVEPQHF. As DNA, the CDR3 is TGCAGCGTAGCACGGGACAGGGTGGAGCCCCAGCATTTT. Complete variable domain (other parts from reference TRBV29-1 and TRBJ1-5): SAVISQKPSRDICQRGTSLTIQCQVDSQVTMMFWYRQQPGQSLTLIATANQGSEATYESGFVIDKFPISRPNLTFSTLTVSNMSPEDSSIYLCSVARDRVEPQHFGDGTRLSIL.

V and J are TRBV11-2 and TRBJ2-7; 7 bases align to TRBD1. Germline V gene sequence: CDR1 SGHAT, CDR2 FQNNGV. Germline trimming cut 3 bases from V and 6 bases from J; bases unmatched to any gene: 5. This CDR3 is 13 amino acids long. The CDR3 here is CASSFTGTAEQYF. In DNA form, the CDR3 reads TGTGCCAGCAGCTTCACGGGGACAGCCGAGCAGTACTTC.

The CDR3 nucleotides are TGTGCCGAAAACGGCGGGGGGGCTGGGGCCAACGTCCTGACTTTC. Its translation is CAENGGGAGANVLTF. The chain joins TRBV28 to TRBJ2-6; TRBD2 matches at 9 bases. Per germline, CDR1 MDHEN and CDR2 SYDVKM. Unmatched junction bases numbered 7, after V lost 11 bases and J lost 2 bases. The CDR3 sequence is 15 residues long.

This clone appeared a single time. The sample contains more than one DNA sequence encoding this CDR3. The CDR3 nucleotides read TGCGCCAGCAGCTTGTTCGGACAGGGGGCAAATGAGCAGTTCTTC. The encoded protein is CASSLFGQGANEQFF. V is TRBV5-1 and J is TRBJ2-1; 11 bases are shared with TRBD1. This CDR3 has 15 amino acids. The junction had 4 bases not matched to a gene; V was cut back by 1 base and J by 7 bases. Germline loops: CDR1 SGHRS, CDR2 YFSETQ.

The chain carries TRBV27 and TRBJ2-7, with D uncertain. The CDR3 has 13 amino acids. Trimming took off 5 bases at V and 4 bases at J, with 12 bases between the two ends. Germline lookup yields CDR1 MNHEY and CDR2 SMNVEV (reference sequence). In DNA, the CDR3 is TGTGCCAGCAGTCCCTTCGACAATTACGAGCAGTACTTC. This codes for CASSPFDNYEQYF.